This T cell receptor beta chain was identified during a study of OX40 agonist ivuxolimab in advanced cancers. Looking at the study overall: Every patient in dose escalation had hepatocellular carcinoma, melanoma, renal cell or head and neck cancer. Treatment received earlier with anti-PD-1, anti-PD-L1 or anti-CTLA-4 agents was allowed, and over 30% had some. Cohort: around 83% men, mean age approximately 66, aged about 20 to 90.

The repertoire was sequenced with immunoSEQ multiplex PCR; TCRdb's copy has only in-frame clones and lacks some. The sample shows approximately 80,000 clones, roughly 85% of them seen only once. This CDR3 region has 17 residues. Losses at the gene ends were 5 bases for V and 4 bases for J; bases not matched to a gene: 15. Germline V gene sequence: CDR1 WNHNN, CDR2 SYGVQD (reference sequence). It was autoimmune disease history or systemic immunosuppression that excluded patients. The clonotype originates from an adult with an advanced solid tumor such as melanoma, head and neck, liver or kidney cancer. Source: CD4+ or CD8+ T cells sorted from blood, taken in a trial of the OX40 agonist ivuxolimab. The chain links TRBV10-1 to TRBJ2-5, with 8 positions matching TRBD2. CDR3 region: CASSSGREAGGRETQYF. The CDR3 bases are TGCGCCAGCAGTTCGGGGAGGGAGGCGGGGGGTCGAGAGACCCAGTACTTC.